This T cell receptor (beta chain) was sequenced during a study of CD8 T cells in ankylosing spondylitis. As to this clonotype: A clone one base away is much larger, so this may be a read error.

TCRdb redid the calling of the 5' RACE reads with MiXCR, one entry per CDR3 protein. Among around 150,000 distinct CDR3 sequences, over 9.5% were seen once, and the ten largest hold 4.1%. Germline CDR1 and CDR2: SEHNR and FQNEAQ (reference sequence). The germline V and J ends were trimmed by 5 bases and 6 bases, with 14 bases remaining between them. This CDR3 is 13 amino acids long. The chain uses TRBV7-9 and TRBJ2-7, with D maybe TRBD2 (5 bases). This sequence originates from a female donor with ankylosing spondylitis or in good health (not recorded which). The sequencing input was blood, either unsorted or a sorted T cell fraction (not recorded which). The CDR3 nucleotides read TGTGCCAGCAGCGGGAGCCCCTTCTGCGAGCAGTACTTC. It yields the protein CASSGSPFCEQYF.